This T cell receptor beta chain came from a study of cytomegalovirus exposure and HLA in healthy donors. The wider study: Samples from HLA-typed donors yielded about 85 million unique TCRs in an early data release. Regarding the study as a whole: One variant, a missense change in DCLRE1C, was linked in a later analysis to TCR beta V- and J-gene trimming.

A remark on this clone: Its antigen is not identified.

V lost 0 bases, J lost 6 bases, and 5 bases stayed unmatched. The germline CDR1 and CDR2 sequences are SEHNR and FQNEAQ (reference sequence). The CDR3 extends over 17 amino acids. Primers for the PCR totalled 60 Vbeta and 13 Jbeta. Assay: immunoSEQ multiplex PCR; the TCRdb copy retains only in-frame clones and omits some. The sample consists of around 120,000 clones, 81% of them appearing once. This receptor was identified in a woman under 40 in good health and CMV-seronegative. The sample comprised PBMCs. This chain links TRBV7-9 with TRBJ2-1, with TRBD2 identical over 13 bases. The CDR3 here is CASSLAGTSGIPNEQFF. The CDR3 nucleotides are TGTGCCAGCAGCTTAGCGGGGACTAGCGGGATTCCCAATGAGCAGTTCTTC. Using reference TRBV7-9 and TRBJ2-1 for the parts outside the CDR3, the full variable domain is DTGVSQNPRHKITKRGQNVTFRCDPISEHNRLYWYRQTLGQGPEFLTYFQNEAQLEKSRLLSDRFSAERPKGSFSTLEIQRTEQGDSAMYLCASSLAGTSGIPNEQFFGPGTRLTVL.